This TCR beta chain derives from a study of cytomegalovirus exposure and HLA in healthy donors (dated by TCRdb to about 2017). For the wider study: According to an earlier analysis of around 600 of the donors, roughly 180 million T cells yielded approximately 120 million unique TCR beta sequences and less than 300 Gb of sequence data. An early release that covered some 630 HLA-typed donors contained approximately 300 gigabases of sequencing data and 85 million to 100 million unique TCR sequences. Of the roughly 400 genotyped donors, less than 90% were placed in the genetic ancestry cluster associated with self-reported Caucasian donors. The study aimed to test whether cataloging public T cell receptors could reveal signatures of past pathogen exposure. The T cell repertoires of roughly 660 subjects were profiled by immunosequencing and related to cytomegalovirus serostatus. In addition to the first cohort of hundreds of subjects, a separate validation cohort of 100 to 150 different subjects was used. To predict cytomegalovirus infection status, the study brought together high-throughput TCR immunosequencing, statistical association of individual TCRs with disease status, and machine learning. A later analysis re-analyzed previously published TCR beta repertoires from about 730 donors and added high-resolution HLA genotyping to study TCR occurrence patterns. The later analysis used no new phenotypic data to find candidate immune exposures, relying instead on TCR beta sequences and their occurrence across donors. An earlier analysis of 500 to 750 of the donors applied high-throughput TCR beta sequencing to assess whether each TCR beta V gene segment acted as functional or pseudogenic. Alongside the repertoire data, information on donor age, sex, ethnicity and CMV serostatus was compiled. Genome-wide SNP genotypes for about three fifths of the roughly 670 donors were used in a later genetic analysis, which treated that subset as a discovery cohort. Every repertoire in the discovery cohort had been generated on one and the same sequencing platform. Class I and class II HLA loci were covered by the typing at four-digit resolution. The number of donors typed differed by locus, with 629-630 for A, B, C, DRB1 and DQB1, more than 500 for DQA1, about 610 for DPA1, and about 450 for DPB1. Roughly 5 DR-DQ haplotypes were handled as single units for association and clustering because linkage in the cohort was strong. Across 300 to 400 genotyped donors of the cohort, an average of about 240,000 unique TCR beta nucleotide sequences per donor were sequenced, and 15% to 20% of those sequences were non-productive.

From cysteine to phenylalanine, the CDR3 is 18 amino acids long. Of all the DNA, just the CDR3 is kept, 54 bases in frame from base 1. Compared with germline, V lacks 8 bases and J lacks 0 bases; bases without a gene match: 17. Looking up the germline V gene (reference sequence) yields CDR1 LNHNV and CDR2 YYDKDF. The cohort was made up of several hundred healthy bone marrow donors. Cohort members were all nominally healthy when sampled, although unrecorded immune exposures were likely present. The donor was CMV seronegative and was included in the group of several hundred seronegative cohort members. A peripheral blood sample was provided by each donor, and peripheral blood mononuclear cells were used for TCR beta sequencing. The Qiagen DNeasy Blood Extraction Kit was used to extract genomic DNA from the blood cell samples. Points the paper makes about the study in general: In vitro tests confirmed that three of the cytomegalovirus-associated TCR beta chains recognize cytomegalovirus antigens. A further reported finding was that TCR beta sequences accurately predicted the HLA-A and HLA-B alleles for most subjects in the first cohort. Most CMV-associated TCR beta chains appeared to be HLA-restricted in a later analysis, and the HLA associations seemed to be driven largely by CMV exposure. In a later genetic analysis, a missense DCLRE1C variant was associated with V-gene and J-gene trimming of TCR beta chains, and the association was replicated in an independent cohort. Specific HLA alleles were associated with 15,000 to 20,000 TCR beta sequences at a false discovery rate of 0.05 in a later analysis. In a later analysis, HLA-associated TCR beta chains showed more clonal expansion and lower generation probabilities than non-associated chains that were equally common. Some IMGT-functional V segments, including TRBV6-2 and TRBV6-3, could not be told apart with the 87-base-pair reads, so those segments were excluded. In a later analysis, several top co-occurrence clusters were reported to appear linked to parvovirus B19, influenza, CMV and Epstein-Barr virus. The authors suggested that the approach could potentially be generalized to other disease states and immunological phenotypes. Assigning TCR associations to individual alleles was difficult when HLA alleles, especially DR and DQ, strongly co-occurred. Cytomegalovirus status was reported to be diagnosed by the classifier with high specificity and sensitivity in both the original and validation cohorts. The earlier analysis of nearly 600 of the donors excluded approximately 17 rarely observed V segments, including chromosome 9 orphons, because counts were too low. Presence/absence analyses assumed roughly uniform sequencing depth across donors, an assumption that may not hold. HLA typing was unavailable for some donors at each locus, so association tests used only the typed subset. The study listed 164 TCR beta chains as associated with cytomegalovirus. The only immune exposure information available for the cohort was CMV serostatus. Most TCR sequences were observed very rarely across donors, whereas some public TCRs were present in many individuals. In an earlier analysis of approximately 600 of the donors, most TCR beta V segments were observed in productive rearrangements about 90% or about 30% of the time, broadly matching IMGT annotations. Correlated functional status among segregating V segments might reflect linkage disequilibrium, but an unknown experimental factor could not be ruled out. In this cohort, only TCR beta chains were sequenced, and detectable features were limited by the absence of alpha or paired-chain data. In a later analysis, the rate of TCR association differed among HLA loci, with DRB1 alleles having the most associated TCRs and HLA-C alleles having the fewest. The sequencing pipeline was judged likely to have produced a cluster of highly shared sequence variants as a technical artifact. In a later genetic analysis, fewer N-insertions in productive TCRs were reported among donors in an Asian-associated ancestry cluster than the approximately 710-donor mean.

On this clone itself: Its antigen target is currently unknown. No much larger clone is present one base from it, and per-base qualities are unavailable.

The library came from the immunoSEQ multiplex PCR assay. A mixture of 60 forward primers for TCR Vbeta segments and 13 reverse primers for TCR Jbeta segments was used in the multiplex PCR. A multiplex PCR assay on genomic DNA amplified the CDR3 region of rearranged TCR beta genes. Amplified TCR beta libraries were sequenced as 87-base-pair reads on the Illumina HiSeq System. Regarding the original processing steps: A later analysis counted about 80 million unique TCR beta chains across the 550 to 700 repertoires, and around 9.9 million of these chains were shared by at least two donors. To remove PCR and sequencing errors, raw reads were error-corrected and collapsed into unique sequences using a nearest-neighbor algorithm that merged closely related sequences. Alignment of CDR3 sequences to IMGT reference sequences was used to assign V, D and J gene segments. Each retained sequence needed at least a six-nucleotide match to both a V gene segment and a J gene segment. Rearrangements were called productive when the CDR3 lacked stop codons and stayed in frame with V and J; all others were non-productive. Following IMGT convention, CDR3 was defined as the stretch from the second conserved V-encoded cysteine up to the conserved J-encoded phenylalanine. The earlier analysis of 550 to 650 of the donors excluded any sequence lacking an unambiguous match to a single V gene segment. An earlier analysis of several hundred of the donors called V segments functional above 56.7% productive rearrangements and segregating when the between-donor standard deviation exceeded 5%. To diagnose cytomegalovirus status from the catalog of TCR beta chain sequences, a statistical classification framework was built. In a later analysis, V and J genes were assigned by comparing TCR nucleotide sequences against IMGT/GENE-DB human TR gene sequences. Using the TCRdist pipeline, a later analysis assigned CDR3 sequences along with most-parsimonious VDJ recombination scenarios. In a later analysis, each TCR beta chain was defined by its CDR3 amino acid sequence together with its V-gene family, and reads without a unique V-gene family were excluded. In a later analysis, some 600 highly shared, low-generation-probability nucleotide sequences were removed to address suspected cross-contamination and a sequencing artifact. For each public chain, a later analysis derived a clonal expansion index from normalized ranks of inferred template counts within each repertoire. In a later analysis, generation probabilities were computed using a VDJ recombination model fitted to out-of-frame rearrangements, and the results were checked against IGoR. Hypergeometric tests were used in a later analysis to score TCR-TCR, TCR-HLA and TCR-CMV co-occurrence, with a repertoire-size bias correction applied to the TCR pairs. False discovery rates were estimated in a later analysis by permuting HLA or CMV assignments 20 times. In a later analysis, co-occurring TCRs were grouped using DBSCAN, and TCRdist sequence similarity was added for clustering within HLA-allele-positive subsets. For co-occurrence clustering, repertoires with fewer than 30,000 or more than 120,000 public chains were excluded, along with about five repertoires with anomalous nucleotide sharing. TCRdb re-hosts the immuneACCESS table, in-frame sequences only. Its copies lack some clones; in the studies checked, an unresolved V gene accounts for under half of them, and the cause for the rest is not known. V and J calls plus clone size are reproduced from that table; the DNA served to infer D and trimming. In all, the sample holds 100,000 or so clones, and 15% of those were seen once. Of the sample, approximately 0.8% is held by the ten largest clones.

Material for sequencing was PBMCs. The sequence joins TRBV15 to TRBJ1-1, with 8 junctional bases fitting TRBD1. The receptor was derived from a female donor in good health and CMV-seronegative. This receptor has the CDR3 CATGHRLDRALMNTEAFF. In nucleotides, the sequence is TGTGCCACCGGTCATCGCTTGGACAGGGCCTTGATGAACACTGAAGCTTTCTTT.